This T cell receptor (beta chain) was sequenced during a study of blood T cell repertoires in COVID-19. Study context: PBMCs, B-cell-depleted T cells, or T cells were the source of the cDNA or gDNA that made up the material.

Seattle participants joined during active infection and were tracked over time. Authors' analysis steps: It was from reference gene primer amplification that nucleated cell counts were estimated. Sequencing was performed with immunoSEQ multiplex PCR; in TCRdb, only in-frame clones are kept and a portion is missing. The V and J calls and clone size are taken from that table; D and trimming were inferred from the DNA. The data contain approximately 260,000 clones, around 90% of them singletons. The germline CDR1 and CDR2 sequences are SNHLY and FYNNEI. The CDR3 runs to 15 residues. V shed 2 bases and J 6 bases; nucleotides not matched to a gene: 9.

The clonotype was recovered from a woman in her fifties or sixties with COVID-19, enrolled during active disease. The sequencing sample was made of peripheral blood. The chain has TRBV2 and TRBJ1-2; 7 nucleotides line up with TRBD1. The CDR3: CASSEIGRGRNGYTF. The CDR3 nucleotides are TGTGCCAGCAGTGAAATCGGAAGGGGGCGCAATGGCTACACCTTC.